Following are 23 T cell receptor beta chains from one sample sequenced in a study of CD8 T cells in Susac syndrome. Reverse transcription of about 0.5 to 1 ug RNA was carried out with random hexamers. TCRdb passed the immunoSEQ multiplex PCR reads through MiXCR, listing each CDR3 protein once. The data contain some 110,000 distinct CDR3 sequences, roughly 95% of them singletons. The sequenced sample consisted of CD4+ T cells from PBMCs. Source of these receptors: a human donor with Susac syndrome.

For the CDR3, the DNA is TGTGCCAGCAGCCAAGATAGAGGCAGGCCAATAATAGGCACCGGGGAGCTGTTTTTT. Protein: CASSQDRGRPIIGTGELFF. The V call is TRBV14, the J call TRBJ2-2, with D unclear. The germline V and J ends were trimmed by 0 bases and 4 bases, with 21 bases remaining between them. The CDR3 is 19 amino acids. Per germline, CDR1 SGHDN and CDR2 FVKESK.

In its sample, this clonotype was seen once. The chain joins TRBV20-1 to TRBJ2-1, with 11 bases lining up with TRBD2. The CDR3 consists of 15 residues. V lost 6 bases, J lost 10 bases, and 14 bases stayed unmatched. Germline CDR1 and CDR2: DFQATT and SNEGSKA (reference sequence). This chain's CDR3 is CSAYRGLAGGQEQFF. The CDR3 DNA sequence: TGCAGTGCGTACAGGGGGCTAGCGGGAGGTCAAGAGCAGTTCTTC.

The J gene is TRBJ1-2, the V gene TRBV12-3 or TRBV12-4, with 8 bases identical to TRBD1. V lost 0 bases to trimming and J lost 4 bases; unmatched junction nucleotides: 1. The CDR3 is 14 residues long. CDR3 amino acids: CASSLAGTGYGYTF. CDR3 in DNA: TGTGCCAGCAGTTTAGCCGGGACAGGCTATGGCTACACCTTC.

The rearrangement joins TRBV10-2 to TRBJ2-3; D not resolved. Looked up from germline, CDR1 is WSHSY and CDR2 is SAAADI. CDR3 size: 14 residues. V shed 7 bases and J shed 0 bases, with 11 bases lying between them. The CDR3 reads CASKTSSSTDTQYF. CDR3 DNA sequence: TGCGCCAGCAAAACCTCGAGCAGCACAGATACGCAGTATTTT.

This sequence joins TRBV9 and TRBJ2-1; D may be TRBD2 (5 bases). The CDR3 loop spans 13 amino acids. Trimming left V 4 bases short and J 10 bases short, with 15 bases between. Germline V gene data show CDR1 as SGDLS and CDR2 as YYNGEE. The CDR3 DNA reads TGTGCCAGCAGCCCCCAGGCGGGTGGCGAGCAGTTCTTC. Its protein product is CASSPQAGGEQFF.

CDR3 protein: CSPHRGAGTEAFF. DNA for the CDR3: TGCAGTCCACACCGGGGGGCCGGCACTGAAGCTTTCTTT. The rearrangement uses TRBV20-1 and TRBJ1-1, with D maybe TRBD1 (6 bases). The CDR3 runs 13 residues. The germline V gene has CDR1 DFQATT and CDR2 SNEGSKA (reference sequence). V lost 8 bases and J 4 bases, leaving 17 bases between the germline ends.

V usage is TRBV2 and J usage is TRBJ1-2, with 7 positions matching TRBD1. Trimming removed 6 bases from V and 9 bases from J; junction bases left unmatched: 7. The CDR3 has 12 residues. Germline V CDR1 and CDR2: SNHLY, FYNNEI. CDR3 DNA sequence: TGTGCCAGCAGAGGGGACAGCCTAAGCTACACCTTC. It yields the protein CASRGDSLSYTF.

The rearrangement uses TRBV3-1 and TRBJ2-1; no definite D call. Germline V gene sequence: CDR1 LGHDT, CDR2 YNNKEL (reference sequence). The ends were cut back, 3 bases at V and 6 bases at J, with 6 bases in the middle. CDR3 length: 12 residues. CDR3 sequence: CASSHRGNEQFF. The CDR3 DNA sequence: TGTGCCAGCAGCCATCGTGGCAATGAGCAGTTCTTC.

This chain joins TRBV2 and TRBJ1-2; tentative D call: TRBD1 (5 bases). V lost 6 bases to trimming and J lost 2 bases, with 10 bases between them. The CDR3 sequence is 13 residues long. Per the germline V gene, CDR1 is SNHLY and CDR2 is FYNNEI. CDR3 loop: CASRQGTNYGYTF. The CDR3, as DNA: TGTGCCAGCAGGCAGGGAACCAACTATGGCTACACCTTC. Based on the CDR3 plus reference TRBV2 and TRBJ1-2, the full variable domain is EPEVTQTPSHQVTQMGQEVILRCVPISNHLYFYWYRQILGQKVEFLVSFYNNEISEKSEIFDDQFSVERPDGSNFTLKIRSTKLEDSAMYFCASRQGTNYGYTFGSGTRLTVV.

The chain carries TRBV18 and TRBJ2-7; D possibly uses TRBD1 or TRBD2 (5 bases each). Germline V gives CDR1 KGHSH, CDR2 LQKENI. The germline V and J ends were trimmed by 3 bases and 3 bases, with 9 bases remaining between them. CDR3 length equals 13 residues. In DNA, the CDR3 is TGTGCCAGCTCACCCGGGGCCTTCTACGAGCAGTACTTC. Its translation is CASSPGAFYEQYF.

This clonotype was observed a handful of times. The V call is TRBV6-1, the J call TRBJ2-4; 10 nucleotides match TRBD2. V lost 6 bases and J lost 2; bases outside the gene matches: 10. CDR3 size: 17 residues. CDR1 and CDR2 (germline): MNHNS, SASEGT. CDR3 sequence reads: CASRGPSGRRTKNIQYF. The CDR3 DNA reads TGTGCCAGCAGGGGGCCTAGCGGGAGAAGGACCAAAAACATTCAGTACTTC.

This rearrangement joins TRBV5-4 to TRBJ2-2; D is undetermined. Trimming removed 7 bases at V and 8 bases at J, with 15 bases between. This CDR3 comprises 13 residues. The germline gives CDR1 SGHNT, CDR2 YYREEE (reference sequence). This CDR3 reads CASHGPATGELFF. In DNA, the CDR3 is TGTGCCAGCCACGGCCCAGCAACTGGGGAGCTGTTTTTT. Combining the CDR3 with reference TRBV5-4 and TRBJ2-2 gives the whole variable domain ETGVTQSPTHLIKTRGQQVTLRCSSQSGHNTVSWYQQALGQGPQFIFQYYREEENGRGNFPPRFSGLQFPNYSSELNVNALELDDSALYLCASHGPATGELFFGEGSRLTVL.

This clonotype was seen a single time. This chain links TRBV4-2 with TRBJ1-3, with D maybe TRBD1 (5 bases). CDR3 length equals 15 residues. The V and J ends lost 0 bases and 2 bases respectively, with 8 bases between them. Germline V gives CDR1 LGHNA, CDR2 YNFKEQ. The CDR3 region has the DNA TGTGCCAGCAGCCAAGATTTACAGGCTGGAAACACCATATATTTT. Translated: CASSQDLQAGNTIYF.

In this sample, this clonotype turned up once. The CDR3 DNA reads as TGCAGTGCTAGAGTCGCGGACAGGGAAGAGGACGAGCAGTACTTC. Translating it yields CSARVADREEDEQYF. This chain uses TRBV20-1 with TRBJ2-7; TRBD1 aligns across 8 bases. Unmatched junction bases numbered 10, after V lost 1 base and J lost 5 bases. Per germline, CDR1 DFQATT and CDR2 SNEGSKA (reference sequence). The CDR3 totals 15 residues.

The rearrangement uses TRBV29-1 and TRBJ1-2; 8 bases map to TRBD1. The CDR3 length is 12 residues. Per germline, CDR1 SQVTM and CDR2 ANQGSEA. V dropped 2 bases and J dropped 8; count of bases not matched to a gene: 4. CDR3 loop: CSVEWTGLGYTF. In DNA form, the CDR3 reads TGCAGCGTTGAATGGACAGGGCTCGGCTACACCTTC.

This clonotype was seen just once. In DNA form, the CDR3 reads TGCGCCAGCAGCTACGGGACTAGCGGGAGTGGCCACGAGACCCAGTACTTC. Translating gives CASSYGTSGSGHETQYF. The chain combines TRBV5-1 with TRBJ2-5, with 14 bases fitting TRBD2. Germline assignment: CDR1 SGHRS and CDR2 YFSETQ. Losses at the gene ends were 3 bases for V and 5 bases for J; bases not matched to a gene: 9. The CDR3 totals 17 residues.

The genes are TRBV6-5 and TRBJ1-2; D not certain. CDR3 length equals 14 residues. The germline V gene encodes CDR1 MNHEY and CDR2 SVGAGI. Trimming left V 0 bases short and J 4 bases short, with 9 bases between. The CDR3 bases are TGTGCCAGCAGTTACTCCTTGTCCTCCTATGGCTACACCTTC. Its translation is CASSYSLSSYGYTF.

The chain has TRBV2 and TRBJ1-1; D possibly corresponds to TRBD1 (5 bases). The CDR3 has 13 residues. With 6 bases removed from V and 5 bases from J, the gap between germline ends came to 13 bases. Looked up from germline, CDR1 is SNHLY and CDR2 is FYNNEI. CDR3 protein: CASSNAAGTEAFF. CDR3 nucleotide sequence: TGTGCCAGCAGCAATGCCGCAGGGACTGAAGCTTTCTTT.

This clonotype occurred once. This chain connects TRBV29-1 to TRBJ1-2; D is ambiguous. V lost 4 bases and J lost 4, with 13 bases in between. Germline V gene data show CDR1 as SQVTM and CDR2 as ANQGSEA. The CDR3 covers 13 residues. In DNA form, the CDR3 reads TGCAGCGTTGGCGGAAGGGCTTCCTATGGCTACACCTTC. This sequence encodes CSVGGRASYGYTF.

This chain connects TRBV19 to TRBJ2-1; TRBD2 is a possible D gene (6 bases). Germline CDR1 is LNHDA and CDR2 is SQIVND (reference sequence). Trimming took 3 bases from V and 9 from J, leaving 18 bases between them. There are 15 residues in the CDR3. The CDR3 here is CASSIQRGINGEQFF. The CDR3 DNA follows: TGTGCCAGTAGTATTCAACGGGGGATAAACGGTGAGCAGTTCTTC.

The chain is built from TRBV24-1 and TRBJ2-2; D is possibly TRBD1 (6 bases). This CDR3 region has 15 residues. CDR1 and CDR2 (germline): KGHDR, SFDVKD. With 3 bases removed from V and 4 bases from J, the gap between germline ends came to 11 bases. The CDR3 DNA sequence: TGTGCCACCAGTGATGTTACCAGGGGCACCGGGGAGCTGTTTTTT. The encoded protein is CATSDVTRGTGELFF.

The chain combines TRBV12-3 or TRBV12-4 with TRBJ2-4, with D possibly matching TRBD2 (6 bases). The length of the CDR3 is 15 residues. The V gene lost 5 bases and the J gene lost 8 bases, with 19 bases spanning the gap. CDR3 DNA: TGTGCCAGCAGTGATTCGGCGGGAATCAGGGACATTCAGTACTTC. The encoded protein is CASSDSAGIRDIQYF.

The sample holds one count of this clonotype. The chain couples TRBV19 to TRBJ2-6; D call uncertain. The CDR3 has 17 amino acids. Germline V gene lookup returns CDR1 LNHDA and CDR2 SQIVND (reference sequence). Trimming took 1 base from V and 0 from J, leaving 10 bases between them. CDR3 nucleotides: TGTGCCAGTAGTATAGGAAGACGGGCCTCTGGGGCCAACGTCCTGACTTTC. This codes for CASSIGRRASGANVLTF.